This TCR beta chain was identified during a study of T cells in Graves' hyperthyroidism and ophthalmopathy. Study-wide points: Most thyroid clonotypes expanded above 0.001 were also detected in blood. Ophthalmopathy prediction by the model preceded onset by a median approximately 6.9 months.

The study included ophthalmopathy patients with Clinical Activity Score at least 3, NOSPECS grade at least 4 and duration under 3 months. Trimming cost V 5 bases and J 5 bases, with 13 bases left between them. This CDR3 region has 14 residues. Germline values: CDR1 LNHDA, CDR2 SQIVND (reference sequence). Researchers amplified the TCR beta CDR3 regions from RNA transcripts. The study used the HTBI primer set for a first-round RT-PCR of the TCR CDR3. TCRdb independently ran MiXCR on the multiplex PCR reads; one entry per CDR3 protein. This table holds about 250,000 distinct CDR3 sequences, about 20% found once. In the case of this clonotype: Its antigen is not known.

This chain uses TRBV19 with TRBJ1-5; D possibly corresponds to TRBD1 (6 bases). Sequenced: blood. The receptor's source is a man aged 30 to 45 with Graves' ophthalmopathy. The CDR3 is CASSVTGIDQPQHF. The CDR3 nucleotides read TGTGCCAGTAGTGTGACAGGAATAGATCAGCCCCAGCATTTT.